The next 21 T cell receptor beta chains were all read from a single sample in a study of spatial heterogeneity in lung cancer. MiXCR, run by TCRdb on the 5' RACE reads, gives a single entry per CDR3 protein. Of over 950 distinct CDR3 sequences listed, around 29% were seen once; the top ten hold about 18%. Time point of the sample: sample taken at primary tumor resection. This material consisted of normal lung tissue next to the tumor, taken at surgery. The receptors shown here come from a female donor with early-stage non-small cell lung cancer.

In this sample, this clonotype is large. This chain links TRBV5-4 with TRBJ2-5; D is perhaps TRBD1 (5 bases). The CDR3 is 13 amino acids. V was clipped by 1 base and J by 5 bases, with 9 bases between them. CDR1 is SGHNT and CDR2 is YYREEE in the germline V gene (reference sequence). The CDR3 loop reads CASSLRGLETQYF. CDR3 nucleotide sequence: TGTGCCAGCAGCTTGAGGGGCTTGGAGACCCAGTACTTC.

This clonotype was recorded a few times. The chain links TRBV7-9 to TRBJ1-4; D remains ambiguous. The CDR3 covers 12 residues. The germline V gene encodes CDR1 SEHNR and CDR2 FQNEAQ (reference sequence). Trimming took 5 bases from V and 8 from J, leaving 9 bases between them. The CDR3 DNA follows: TGTGCCAGCAGCCCGAGCAGGGAAAAACTGTTTTTT. Protein product: CASSPSREKLFF.

The chain links TRBV11-3 to TRBJ2-7, with D unclear. V was clipped by 1 base and J by 3 bases, with 7 bases between them. Germline loops: CDR1 SGHNT, CDR2 YENEEA. This CDR3 contains 13 residues. DNA of the CDR3: TGTGCCAGCAGCTTAGGCGAAGTCTACGAGCAGTACTTC. Translated: CASSLGEVYEQYF.

The gene calls are TRBV29-1 and TRBJ1-1, with D hard to call. The CDR3 consists of 11 residues. Germline V gene sequence: CDR1 SQVTM, CDR2 ANQGSEA. V was pared by 4 bases and J by 1 base, with 4 bases between. The CDR3 DNA reads TGCAGCGTTGTCCAGAACACTGAAGCTTTCTTT. It translates to CSVVQNTEAFF.

This sequence joins TRBV6-2 or TRBV6-3 and TRBJ2-7, with D maybe TRBD2 (6 bases). Germline V gene data show CDR1 as MNHEY and CDR2 as SVGEGT. The CDR3 totals 15 residues. Trimming took off 0 bases at V and 6 bases at J, with 15 bases between the two ends. The CDR3 here is CASSYSARGGGEQYF. CDR3 coding DNA: TGTGCCAGCAGTTACTCGGCTCGGGGAGGCGGCGAGCAGTACTTC.

The chain carries TRBV9 and TRBJ2-1; D uncertain. Germline V gene data show CDR1 as SGDLS and CDR2 as YYNGEE. Trimming pared 1 base from V and 3 bases from J, leaving 14 bases between. CDR3 size: 16 residues. This CDR3 is CASSVSPSSYYNEQFF. The CDR3 coding sequence is TGTGCCAGCAGCGTATCCCCCTCCTCTTACTACAATGAGCAGTTCTTC.

This clonotype was detected only a few times. The J gene is TRBJ2-5, the V gene TRBV5-4, with 9 nucleotides matching TRBD1. In germline, CDR1 is SGHNT, CDR2 YYREEE (reference sequence). The CDR3 runs to 14 residues. With 3 bases clipped from V and 5 bases from J, the junction kept 5 bases outside the gene matches. The CDR3 loop is CASSSTDRGETQYF. CDR3 DNA: TGTGCCAGCAGCTCGACCGACAGGGGGGAGACCCAGTACTTC. The variable domain in full, with the rest retrieved from reference TRBV5-4 and TRBJ2-5, is ETGVTQSPTHLIKTRGQQVTLRCSSQSGHNTVSWYQQALGQGPQFIFQYYREEENGRGNFPPRFSGLQFPNYSSELNVNALELDDSALYLCASSSTDRGETQYFGPGTRLLVL.

This clonotype is medium-sized (0.01 to 0.1%). The gene calls are TRBV5-6 and TRBJ2-7, with TRBD1 matching over 10 bases. CDR3 length: 16 residues. V lost 2 bases and J lost 1; bases outside the gene matches: 6. From germline, CDR1 is SGHDT and CDR2 YYEEEE. The CDR3 DNA reads as TGTGCCAGCAGCTTTCTTGACAGGGGGCAATCCTACGAGCAGTACTTC. Translated, it gives CASSFLDRGQSYEQYF.

This clonotype is large in the sample. Sequence at one end of the junction differs from germline and may be a read error. V usage is TRBV12-3 or TRBV12-4 and J usage is TRBJ1-1; D unclear. The CDR3 consists of 13 residues. In DNA, the CDR3 is TGTGCCAGCACTTTAGTAGGGAGTACTGAAGCTTTCTTT. It codes for CASTLVGSTEAFF.

V is TRBV9 and J is TRBJ2-3, with D possibly being TRBD1 (6 bases). The V gene lost 4 bases and the J gene lost 1 base, with 13 bases spanning the gap. CDR3 size: 15 residues. Germline CDR1 is SGDLS and CDR2 is YYNGEE. The CDR3 sequence is CASSQGNSRTDTQYF. DNA for the CDR3: TGTGCCAGCAGCCAGGGGAACAGCCGCACAGATACGCAGTATTTT. Combining the CDR3 with reference TRBV9 and TRBJ2-3 gives the whole variable domain DSGVTQTPKHLITATGQRVTLRCSPRSGDLSVYWYQQSLDQGLQFLIQYYNGEERAKGNILERFSAQQFPDLHSELNLSSLELGDSALYFCASSQGNSRTDTQYFGPGTRLTVL.

This clonotype is termed medium-sized. The V gene is TRBV6-4, the J gene TRBJ1-1; 7 bases line up with TRBD1. The ends lost 5 bases at V and 5 bases at J; junction bases unmatched: 11. The CDR3 length is 15 residues. The germline gives CDR1 MRHNA, CDR2 SNTAGT. For the CDR3, the DNA is TGTGCCAGCAGTCCCCCCGACAGGGAGGAGACTGAAGCTTTCTTT. It translates to CASSPPDREETEAFF.

This clonotype is large. V usage is TRBV27 and J usage is TRBJ1-4; D is unclear. CDR1 and CDR2 (germline): MNHEY, SMNVEV (reference sequence). This CDR3 has 16 amino acids. V was pared by 2 bases and J by 3 bases, with 13 bases between. The CDR3 loop is CASSLEANRPNEKLFF. CDR3 nucleotides: TGTGCCAGCAGTTTAGAAGCCAATCGTCCTAATGAAAAACTGTTTTTT.

This chain joins TRBV11-2 and TRBJ1-6; D is perhaps TRBD1 (6 bases). The V and J ends lost 4 bases and 7 bases respectively, with 11 bases between them. The CDR3 sequence is 14 residues long. Germline V gives CDR1 SGHAT, CDR2 FQNNGV. The CDR3 reads CASSSQTGNSPLHF. In nucleotides, the CDR3 is TGTGCCAGCAGCTCTCAAACAGGGAATTCACCCCTCCACTTT.

V and J are TRBV20-1 and TRBJ2-7; D is possibly TRBD2 (5 bases). The V end lost 1 base, the J end lost 1 base, and 11 bases lay between the germline ends. The CDR3 has 14 residues. Germline CDR1 is DFQATT and CDR2 is SNEGSKA (reference sequence). The CDR3 spells CSARARALSYEQYF. In DNA, the CDR3 is TGCAGTGCTAGAGCGCGGGCTTTATCCTACGAGCAGTACTTC.

The chain employs TRBV7-9 and TRBJ2-7; D uncertain. Looked up from germline, CDR1 is SEHNR and CDR2 is FQNEAQ (reference sequence). V lost 1 base, J lost 3 bases, and 13 bases lay in between. The CDR3 has 15 residues. CDR3 bases: TGTGCCAGCAGCTTAGGTAACGGCAAAGGCTACGAGCAGTACTTC. Translating it yields CASSLGNGKGYEQYF.

This clonotype was seen a handful of times. The V gene is TRBV27, the J gene TRBJ2-3; 8 bases fit TRBD2. Losses at the gene ends were 5 bases for V and 5 bases for J; bases not matched to a gene: 18. The CDR3 covers 18 residues. The germline V gene has CDR1 MNHEY and CDR2 SMNVEV (reference sequence). DNA for the CDR3: TGTGCCAGCAGTCCCCGGGGTAGCGGGATGGCGCAGGGAGATACGCAGTATTTT. Translation gives CASSPRGSGMAQGDTQYF.

This rearrangement joins TRBV7-2 to TRBJ2-1, with 9 bases lining up with TRBD1. Germline V gives CDR1 SGHTA, CDR2 FQGNSA. V was pared by 5 bases and J by 10 bases, with 6 bases of the junction left unmatched. This CDR3 has 13 residues. CDR3 nucleotides: TGTGCCAGCAGCGAGGACAGGGGAAGCGAGCAGTTCTTC. As protein: CASSEDRGSEQFF.

Regarding this clonotype: One base away lies a much larger clone, so this may be a sequencing read error. The rearrangement joins TRBV6-2 or TRBV6-3 to TRBJ1-5; 7 bases line up with TRBD1. The CDR3 totals 13 residues. Germline CDR1 MNHEY, CDR2 SVGEGT. The CDR3, as DNA: TGTGCCAGCAGCGAACCAGGGGGACAGCACCAGCATTTT. Encoded protein: CASSEPGGQHQHF.

In this sample, this clonotype is large. This chain connects TRBV6-5 to TRBJ1-1, with D perhaps TRBD1 (6 bases). The CDR3 is 16 residues long. Germline CDR1 reads MNHEY; CDR2 reads SVGAGI. V lost 2 bases, J lost 3 bases, and 16 bases lay in between. Written as DNA, the CDR3 is TGTGCCAGCAGTTACCGGTCCGTTGGGGGCCACACTGAAGCTTTCTTT. It specifies CASSYRSVGGHTEAFF.

This clonotype is classed as medium-sized. The chain is built from TRBV28 and TRBJ2-7; the D gene could be TRBD1 or TRBD2 (6 bases each). Trimming left V 5 bases short and J 3 bases short, with 11 bases between. Germline lookup yields CDR1 MDHEN and CDR2 SYDVKM. The CDR3 has 13 residues. CDR3 sequence reads: CASSGRGLYEQYF. The CDR3 DNA is TGTGCCAGCAGTGGTCGGGGGCTCTACGAGCAGTACTTC.

By share of the sample, this clonotype is medium-sized (0.01 to 0.1%). The rearrangement uses TRBV6-5 and TRBJ1-1; 7 nucleotides agree with TRBD1. In germline, CDR1 is MNHEY, CDR2 SVGAGI. CDR3 length equals 14 residues. After removal of 6 bases from V and 1 base from J, the junction contained 5 bases not matched to a gene. The CDR3 here is CASRPQGPNTEAFF. In DNA, the CDR3 is TGTGCCAGCAGACCACAGGGGCCGAACACTGAAGCTTTCTTT.